Presented here are 2 T cell receptor beta chains from one specimen sequenced in a study of blood T cell repertoires in COVID-19. Only in-frame clones appear in the TCRdb table, and some are missing; sequencing was by immunoSEQ multiplex PCR. The sample holds 180,000 or so clones, roughly 84% seen once. The material sequenced was peripheral blood. Receptors originate from a woman of 80 years or more with acute or convalescent COVID-19.

V is TRBV5-5 and J is TRBJ2-2; D is uncertain. Germline V gives CDR1 SGHKS, CDR2 YYEKEE (reference sequence). This CDR3 has 15 amino acids. Trimming removed 1 base at V and 7 bases at J, with 14 bases between. CDR3: CASSLSLIRFGELFF. CDR3 nucleotides: TGTGCCAGCAGCTTGTCCCTAATCCGATTCGGGGAGCTGTTTTTT.

This clone was counted once. The chain joins TRBV3-1 (or the pseudogene TRBV3-2) to TRBJ1-2, with D tentatively TRBD1 (6 bases). V was shortened by 2 bases and J by 2 bases, with 15 bases between the two germline ends. Per germline, CDR1 LGHDT and CDR2 YNNKEL (reference sequence). This CDR3 has 16 residues. CDR3 DNA sequence: TGTGCCAGCAGCCAATGGATCTTAGGACAGAACTATGGCTACACCTTC. It specifies CASSQWILGQNYGYTF.